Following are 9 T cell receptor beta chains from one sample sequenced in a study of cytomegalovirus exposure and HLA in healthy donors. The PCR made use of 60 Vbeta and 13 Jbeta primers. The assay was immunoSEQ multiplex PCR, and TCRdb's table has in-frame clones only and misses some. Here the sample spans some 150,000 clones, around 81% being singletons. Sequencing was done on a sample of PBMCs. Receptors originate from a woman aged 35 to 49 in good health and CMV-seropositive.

The chain's CDR3 is CAWTGDSGETQYF. In DNA form, the CDR3 reads TGTGCCTGGACAGGGGATTCGGGAGAGACCCAGTACTTC. The chain joins TRBV30 to TRBJ2-5, with D possibly TRBD1 on 6 matching bases. The CDR3 is made up of 13 amino acids. The V end lost 4 bases, the J end lost 4 bases, and 13 bases lay between the germline ends. From germline, CDR1 is GTSNPN and CDR2 SVGIG (reference sequence).

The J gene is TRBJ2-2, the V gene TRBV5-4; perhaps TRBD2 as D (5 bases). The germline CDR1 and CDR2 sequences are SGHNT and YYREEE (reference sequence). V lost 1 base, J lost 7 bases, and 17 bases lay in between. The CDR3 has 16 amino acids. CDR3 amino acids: CASSLRAAGDGGELFF. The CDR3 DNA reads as TGTGCCAGCAGCTTGAGGGCGGCGGGCGATGGCGGGGAGCTGTTTTTT.

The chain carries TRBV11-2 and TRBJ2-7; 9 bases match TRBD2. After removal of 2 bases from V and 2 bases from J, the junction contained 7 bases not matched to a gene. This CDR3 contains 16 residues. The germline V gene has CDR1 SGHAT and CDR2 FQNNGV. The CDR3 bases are TGTGCCAGCAGCTTAATTGCTGCGGGAGGGCCCTACGAGCAGTACTTC. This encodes CASSLIAAGGPYEQYF. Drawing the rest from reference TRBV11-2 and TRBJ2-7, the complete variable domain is EAGVAQSPRYKIIEKRQSVAFWCNPISGHATLYWYQQILGQGPKLLIQFQNNGVVDDSQLPKDRFSAERLKGVDSTLKIQPAKLEDSAVYLCASSLIAAGGPYEQYFGPGTRLTVT.

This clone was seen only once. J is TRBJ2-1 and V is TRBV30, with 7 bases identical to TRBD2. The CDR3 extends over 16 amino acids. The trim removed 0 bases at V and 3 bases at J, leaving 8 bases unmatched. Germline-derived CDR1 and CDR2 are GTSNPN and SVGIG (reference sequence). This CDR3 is CAWSVSGRILYNEQFF. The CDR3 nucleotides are TGTGCCTGGAGTGTTTCCGGGAGGATCCTCTACAATGAGCAGTTCTTC.

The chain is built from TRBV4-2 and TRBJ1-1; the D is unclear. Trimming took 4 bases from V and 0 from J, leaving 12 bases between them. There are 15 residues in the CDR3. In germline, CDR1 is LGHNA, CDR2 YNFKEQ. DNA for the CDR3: TGTGCCAGCAGCCCCAAGGATCTAGTGAACACTGAAGCTTTCTTT. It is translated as CASSPKDLVNTEAFF.

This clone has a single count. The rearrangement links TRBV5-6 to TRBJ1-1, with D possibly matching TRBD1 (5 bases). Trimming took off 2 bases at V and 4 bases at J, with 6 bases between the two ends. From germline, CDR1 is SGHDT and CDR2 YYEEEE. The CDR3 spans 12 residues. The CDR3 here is CASSLGVTEAFF. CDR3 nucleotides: TGTGCCAGCAGCTTAGGGGTCACTGAAGCTTTCTTT.

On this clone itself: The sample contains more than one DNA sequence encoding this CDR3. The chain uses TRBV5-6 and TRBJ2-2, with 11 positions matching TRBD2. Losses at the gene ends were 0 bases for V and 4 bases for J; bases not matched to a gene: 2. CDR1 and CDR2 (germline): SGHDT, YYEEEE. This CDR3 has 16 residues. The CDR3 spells CASSLGLAGGTGELFF. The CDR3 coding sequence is TGTGCCAGCAGCTTGGGTCTAGCGGGAGGCACCGGGGAGCTGTTTTTT.

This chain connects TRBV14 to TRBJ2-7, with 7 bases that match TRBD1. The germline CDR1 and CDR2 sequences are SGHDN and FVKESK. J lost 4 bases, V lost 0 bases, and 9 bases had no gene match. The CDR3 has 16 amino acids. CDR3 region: CASSQELGTESYEQYF. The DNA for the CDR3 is TGTGCCAGCAGCCAAGAGCTCGGGACAGAGTCTTACGAGCAGTACTTC.

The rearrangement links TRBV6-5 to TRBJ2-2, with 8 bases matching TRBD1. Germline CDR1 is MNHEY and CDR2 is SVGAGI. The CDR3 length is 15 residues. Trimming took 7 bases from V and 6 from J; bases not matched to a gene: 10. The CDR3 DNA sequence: TGTGCCAGCAATCGGGACAGGCCTTATTCCGGGGAGCTGTTTTTT. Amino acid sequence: CASNRDRPYSGELFF.